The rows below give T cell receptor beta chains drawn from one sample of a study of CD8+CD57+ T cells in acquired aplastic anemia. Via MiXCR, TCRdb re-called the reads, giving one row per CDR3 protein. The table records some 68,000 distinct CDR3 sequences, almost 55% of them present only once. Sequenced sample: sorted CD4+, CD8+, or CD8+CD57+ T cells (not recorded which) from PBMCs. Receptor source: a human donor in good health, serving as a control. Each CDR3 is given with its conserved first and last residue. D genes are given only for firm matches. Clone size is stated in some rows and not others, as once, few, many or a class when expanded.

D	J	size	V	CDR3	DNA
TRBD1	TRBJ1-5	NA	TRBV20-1	CSAHEGAHGNQPQHF	TGCAGTGCACATGAGGGGGCGCACGGCAATCAGCCCCAGCATTTT
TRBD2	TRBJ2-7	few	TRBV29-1	CSVESGRTGEQYF	TGCAGCGTTGAGAGCGGGAGAACGGGTGAGCAGTACTTC
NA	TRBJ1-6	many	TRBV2	CASGERTGSSYNSPLHF	TGTGCCAGCGGGGAGAGGACGGGGAGCTCCTATAATTCACCCCTCCACTTT
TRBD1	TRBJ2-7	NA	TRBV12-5	CASASPGQGIYEQYF	TGTGCTAGTGCTTCCCCCGGACAGGGTATCTACGAGCAGTACTTC
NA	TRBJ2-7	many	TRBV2	CASIEGRSYEQYF	TGTGCCAGCATAGAGGGACGGTCCTACGAGCAGTACTTC
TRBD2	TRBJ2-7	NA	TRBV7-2	CASSPGLAGYEQYF	TGTGCCAGCAGCCCGGGACTAGCGGGGTACGAGCAGTACTTC
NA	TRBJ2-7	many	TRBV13	CASSENTGSLSYEQYF	TGTGCCAGCAGCGAGAATACAGGGAGCCTTTCCTACGAGCAGTACTTC
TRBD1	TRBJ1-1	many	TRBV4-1	CASSNRDRANTEAFF	TGCGCCAGCAGCAACCGGGACAGGGCAAACACTGAAGCTTTCTTT
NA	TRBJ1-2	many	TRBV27	CASRSREGTSVNGYTF	TGTGCCAGCAGATCTCGAGAGGGGACTTCGGTTAATGGCTACACCTTC
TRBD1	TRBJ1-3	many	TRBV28	CASSFQGVTSGNTIYF	TGTGCCAGCAGTTTTCAGGGGGTAACCTCTGGAAACACCATATATTTT
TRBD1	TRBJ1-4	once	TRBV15	CATSRGTGEANEKLFF	TGTGCCACCAGCAGAGGAACAGGGGAGGCTAATGAAAAACTGTTTTTT
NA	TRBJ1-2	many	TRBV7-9	CASSLGSAGGGNGYTF	TGTGCCAGCAGCTTAGGTTCGGCAGGTGGAGGGAATGGCTACACCTTC
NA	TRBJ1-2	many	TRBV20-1	CSAREQANYGYTF	TGCAGTGCTAGAGAGCAAGCTAACTATGGCTACACCTTC
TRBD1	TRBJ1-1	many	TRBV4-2	CASSQTGRGTEAFF	TGTGCCAGCAGCCAGACAGGGAGGGGCACTGAAGCTTTCTTT
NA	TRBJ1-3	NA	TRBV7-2	CASSRGQGSGNTIYF	TGTGCCAGCAGCCGAGGGCAGGGTTCTGGAAACACCATATATTTT
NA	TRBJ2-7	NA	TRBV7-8	CASSWTVYEQYF	TGTGCCAGCAGCTGGACAGTCTACGAGCAGTACTTC
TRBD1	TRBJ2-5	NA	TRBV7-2	CASSLRQGETQYF	TGTGCCAGCAGCTTAAGACAGGGGGAGACCCAGTACTTC
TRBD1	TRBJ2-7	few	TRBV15	CATSREAGTGNYEQYF	TGTGCCACCAGCAGAGAGGCTGGGACAGGGAACTACGAGCAGTACTTC
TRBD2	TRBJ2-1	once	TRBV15	CATTTSGNEQFF	TGTGCCACCACGACTAGCGGGAATGAGCAGTTCTTC
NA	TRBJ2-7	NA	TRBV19	CASSPLTGYVYEQYF	TGTGCCAGTAGTCCGCTAACAGGGTATGTCTACGAGCAGTACTTC
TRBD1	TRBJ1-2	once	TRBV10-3	CAIRDTGGYGYTF	TGTGCCATCAGGGACACAGGGGGCTATGGCTACACCTTC
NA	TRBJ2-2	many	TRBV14	CASSHRWAYQDLTGELFF	TGTGCCAGCAGCCACCGGTGGGCCTACCAAGACCTCACCGGGGAGCTGTTTTTT
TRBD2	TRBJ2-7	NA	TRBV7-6	CASSLEIAGSYEQYF	TGTGCCAGCAGCCTGGAAATAGCGGGGTCCTACGAGCAGTACTTC
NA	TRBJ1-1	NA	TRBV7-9	CASSGGGTEAFF	TGTGCCAGCAGCGGGGGGGGGACTGAAGCTTTCTTT
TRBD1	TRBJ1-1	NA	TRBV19	CASRQDRGVSTEAFF	TGTGCCAGTAGACAGGACAGGGGCGTAAGCACTGAAGCTTTCTTT
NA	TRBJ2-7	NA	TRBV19	CASQDVGRVNEQYF	TGTGCCAGCCAGGACGTCGGGCGGGTTAACGAGCAGTACTTC
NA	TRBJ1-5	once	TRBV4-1	CASSQGSSQPQHF	TGCGCCAGCAGCCAAGGTTCAAGTCAGCCCCAGCATTTT
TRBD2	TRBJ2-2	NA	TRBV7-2	CASSSSGREDPGELFF	TGTGCCAGCAGCTCTAGCGGGCGGGAGGACCCCGGGGAGCTGTTTTTT
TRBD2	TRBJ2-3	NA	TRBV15	CATSTAGGHLVTDTQYF	TGTGCCACCAGCACAGCGGGAGGGCACTTGGTAACAGATACGCAGTATTTT
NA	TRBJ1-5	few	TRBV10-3	CAISLIGSNQPQHF	TGTGCCATCAGTTTAATAGGTAGCAATCAGCCCCAGCATTTT
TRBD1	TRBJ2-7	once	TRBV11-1	CASSQTGTGVFYEQYF	TGTGCCAGCAGCCAGACCGGGACAGGGGTCTTCTACGAGCAGTACTTC
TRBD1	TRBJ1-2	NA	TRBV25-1	CASSGAAGGHGYTF	TGTGCCAGCAGTGGTGCAGCAGGGGGTCATGGCTACACCTTC
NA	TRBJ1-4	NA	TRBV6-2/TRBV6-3	CASSSYSFSYRQERGKLFF	TGTGCCAGCAGTTCCTATTCCTTCTCTTACCGACAGGAGCGGGGAAAACTGTTTTTT
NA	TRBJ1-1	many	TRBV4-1	CASSQAGQMNTEAFF	TGCGCCAGCAGCCAGGCAGGACAGATGAACACTGAAGCTTTCTTT
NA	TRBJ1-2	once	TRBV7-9	CASSRNLYGYTF	TGTGCCAGCAGCCGGAACCTATATGGCTACACCTTC
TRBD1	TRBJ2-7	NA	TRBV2	CASSITGTGAYEQYF	TGTGCCAGCAGCATAACCGGGACAGGGGCCTACGAGCAGTACTTC
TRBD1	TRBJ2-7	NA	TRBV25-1	CASSDPGTGGYEQYF	TGTGCCAGCAGTGACCCAGGGACAGGGGGCTACGAGCAGTACTTC
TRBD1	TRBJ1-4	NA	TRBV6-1	CASSEEGTGGYEKLFF	TGTGCCAGCAGTGAAGAAGGGACAGGGGGCTATGAAAAACTGTTTTTT
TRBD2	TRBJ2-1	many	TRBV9	CASSSDPGLLNEQFF	TGTGCCAGCAGCTCGGACCCGGGACTACTGAATGAGCAGTTCTTC
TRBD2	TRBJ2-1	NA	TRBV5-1	CASSLSLAASYNEQFF	TGCGCCAGCAGCCTATCTCTAGCGGCTTCCTACAATGAGCAGTTCTTC
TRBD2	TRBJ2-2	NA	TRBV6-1	CASSEIFGSAGGLTGELFF	TGTGCCAGCAGTGAAATTTTCGGGTCGGCGGGAGGGCTCACCGGGGAGCTGTTTTTT
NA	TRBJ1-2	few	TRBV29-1	CSVDNYGYTF	TGCAGCGTAGATAACTATGGCTACACCTTC
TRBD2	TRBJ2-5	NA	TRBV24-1	CATSDLGREETQYF	TGTGCCACCAGTGATTTAGGGAGGGAAGAGACCCAGTACTTC